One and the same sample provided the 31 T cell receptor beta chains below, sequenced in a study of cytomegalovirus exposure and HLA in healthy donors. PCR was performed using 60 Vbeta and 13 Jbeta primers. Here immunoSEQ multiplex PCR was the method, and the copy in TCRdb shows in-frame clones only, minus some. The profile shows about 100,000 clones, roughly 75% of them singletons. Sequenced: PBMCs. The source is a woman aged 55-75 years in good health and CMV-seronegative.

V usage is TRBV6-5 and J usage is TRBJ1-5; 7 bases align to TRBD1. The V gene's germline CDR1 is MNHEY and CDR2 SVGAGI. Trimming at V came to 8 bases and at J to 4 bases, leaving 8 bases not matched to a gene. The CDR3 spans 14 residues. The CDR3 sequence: CASGRQGWNQPQHF. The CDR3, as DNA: TGTGCCAGCGGGAGACAGGGTTGGAATCAGCCCCAGCATTTT.

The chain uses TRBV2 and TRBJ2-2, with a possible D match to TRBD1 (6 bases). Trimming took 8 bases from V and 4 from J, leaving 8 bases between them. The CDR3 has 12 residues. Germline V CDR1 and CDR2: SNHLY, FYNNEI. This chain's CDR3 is CASGGGTGELFF. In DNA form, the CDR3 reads TGTGCCAGCGGGGGCGGCACCGGGGAGCTGTTTTTT.

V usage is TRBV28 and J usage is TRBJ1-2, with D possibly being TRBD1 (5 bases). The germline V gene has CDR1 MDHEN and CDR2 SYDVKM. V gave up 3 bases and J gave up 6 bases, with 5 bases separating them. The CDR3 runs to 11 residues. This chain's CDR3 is CASSFRDGYTF. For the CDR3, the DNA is TGTGCCAGCAGTTTCAGGGATGGCTACACCTTC.

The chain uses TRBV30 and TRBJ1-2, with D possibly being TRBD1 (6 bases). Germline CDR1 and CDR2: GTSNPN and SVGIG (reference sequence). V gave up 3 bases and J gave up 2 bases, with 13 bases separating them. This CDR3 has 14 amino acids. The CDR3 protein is CAWRRTVLNYGYTF. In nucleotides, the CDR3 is TGTGCCTGGAGGAGGACAGTCCTAAACTATGGCTACACCTTC.

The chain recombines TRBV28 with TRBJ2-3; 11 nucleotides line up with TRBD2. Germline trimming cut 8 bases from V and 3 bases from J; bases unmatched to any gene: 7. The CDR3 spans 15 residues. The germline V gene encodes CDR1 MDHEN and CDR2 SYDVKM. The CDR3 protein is CASQSSGRYTDTQYF. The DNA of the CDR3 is TGTGCCAGCCAATCTAGCGGGAGGTATACAGATACGCAGTATTTT.

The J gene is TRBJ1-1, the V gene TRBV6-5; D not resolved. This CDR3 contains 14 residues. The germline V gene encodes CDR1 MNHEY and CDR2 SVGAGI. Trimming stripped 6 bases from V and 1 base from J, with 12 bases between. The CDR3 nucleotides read TGTGCCAGCAGCCCATTCCGGAGGAACACTGAAGCTTTCTTT. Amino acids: CASSPFRRNTEAFF.

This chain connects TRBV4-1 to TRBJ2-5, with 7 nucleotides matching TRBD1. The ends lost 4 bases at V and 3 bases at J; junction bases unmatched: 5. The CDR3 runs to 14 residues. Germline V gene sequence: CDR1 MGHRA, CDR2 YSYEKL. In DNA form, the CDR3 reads TGCGCCAGCAGCCCCCGGGACAGAGAAGAGACCCAGTACTTC. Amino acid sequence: CASSPRDREETQYF.

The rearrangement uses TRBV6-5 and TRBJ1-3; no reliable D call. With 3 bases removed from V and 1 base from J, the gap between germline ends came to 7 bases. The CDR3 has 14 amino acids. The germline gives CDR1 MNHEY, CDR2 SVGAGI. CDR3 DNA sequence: TGTGCCAGCAGTTATGGAGGATCTGGAAACACCATATATTTT. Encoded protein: CASSYGGSGNTIYF.

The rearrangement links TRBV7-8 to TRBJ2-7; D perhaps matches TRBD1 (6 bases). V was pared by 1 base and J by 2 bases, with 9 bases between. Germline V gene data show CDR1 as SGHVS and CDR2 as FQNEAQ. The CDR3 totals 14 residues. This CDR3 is CASSLVTGTYEQYF. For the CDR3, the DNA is TGTGCCAGCAGCTTAGTGACAGGCACCTACGAGCAGTACTTC.

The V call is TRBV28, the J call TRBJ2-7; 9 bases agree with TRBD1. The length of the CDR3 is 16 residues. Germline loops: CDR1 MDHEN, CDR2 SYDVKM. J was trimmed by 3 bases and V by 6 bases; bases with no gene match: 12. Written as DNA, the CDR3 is TGTGCCAGCAGCCCGAGGAGGGACAGGGCCCTCTACGAGCAGTACTTC. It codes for CASSPRRDRALYEQYF.

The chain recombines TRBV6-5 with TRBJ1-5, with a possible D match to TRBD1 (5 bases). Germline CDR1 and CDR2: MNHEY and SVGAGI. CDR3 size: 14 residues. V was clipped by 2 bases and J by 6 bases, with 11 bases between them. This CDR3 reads CASSYGGVGQPQHF. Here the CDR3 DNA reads TGTGCCAGCAGTTACGGAGGGGTAGGTCAGCCCCAGCATTTT.

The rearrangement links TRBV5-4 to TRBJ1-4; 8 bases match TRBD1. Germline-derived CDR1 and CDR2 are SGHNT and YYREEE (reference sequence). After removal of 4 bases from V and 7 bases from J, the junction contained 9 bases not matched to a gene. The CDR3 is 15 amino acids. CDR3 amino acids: CASSRTGSVSEKLFF. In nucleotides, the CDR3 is TGTGCCAGCAGCCGGACAGGGAGTGTTTCTGAAAAACTGTTTTTT.

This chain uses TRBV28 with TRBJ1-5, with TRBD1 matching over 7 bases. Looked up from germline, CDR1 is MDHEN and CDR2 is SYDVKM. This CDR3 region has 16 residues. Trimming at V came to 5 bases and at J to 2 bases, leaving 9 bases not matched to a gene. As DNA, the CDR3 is TGTGCCAGCAGTCCCTCCTGGACAGGCGGCAATCAGCCCCAGCATTTT. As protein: CASSPSWTGGNQPQHF.

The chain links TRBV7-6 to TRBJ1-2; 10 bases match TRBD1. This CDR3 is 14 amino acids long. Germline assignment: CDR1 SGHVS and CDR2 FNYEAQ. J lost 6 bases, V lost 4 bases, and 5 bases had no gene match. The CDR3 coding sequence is TGTGCCAGCAGCTCCCGGACAGGGGGTGATGGCTACACCTTC. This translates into CASSSRTGGDGYTF.

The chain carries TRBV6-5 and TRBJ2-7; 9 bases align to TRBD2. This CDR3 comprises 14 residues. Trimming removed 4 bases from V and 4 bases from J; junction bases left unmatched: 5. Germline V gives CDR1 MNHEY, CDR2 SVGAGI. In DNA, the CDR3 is TGTGCCAGCAGTTCCCTTCTAGCGGGGTACGAGCAGTACTTC. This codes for CASSSLLAGYEQYF.

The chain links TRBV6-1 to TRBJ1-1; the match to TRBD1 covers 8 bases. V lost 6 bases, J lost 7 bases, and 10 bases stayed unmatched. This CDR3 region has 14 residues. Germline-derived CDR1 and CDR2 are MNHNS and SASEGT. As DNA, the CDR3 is TGTGCCAGCAGCCTCCCGGGACAGGTCTTTGAAGCTTTCTTT. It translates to CASSLPGQVFEAFF.

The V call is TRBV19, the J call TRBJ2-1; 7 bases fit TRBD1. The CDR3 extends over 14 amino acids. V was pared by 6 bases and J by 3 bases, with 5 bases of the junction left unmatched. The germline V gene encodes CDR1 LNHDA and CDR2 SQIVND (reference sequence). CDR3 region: CASRPGQNYNEQFF. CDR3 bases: TGTGCCAGTAGACCGGGACAGAACTACAATGAGCAGTTCTTC.

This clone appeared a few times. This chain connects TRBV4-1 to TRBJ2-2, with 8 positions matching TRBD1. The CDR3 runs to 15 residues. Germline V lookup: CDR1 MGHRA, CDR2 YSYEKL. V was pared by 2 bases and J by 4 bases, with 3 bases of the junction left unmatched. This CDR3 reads CASSQRTGSTGELFF. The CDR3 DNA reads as TGCGCCAGCAGCCAACGGACAGGGAGCACCGGGGAGCTGTTTTTT.

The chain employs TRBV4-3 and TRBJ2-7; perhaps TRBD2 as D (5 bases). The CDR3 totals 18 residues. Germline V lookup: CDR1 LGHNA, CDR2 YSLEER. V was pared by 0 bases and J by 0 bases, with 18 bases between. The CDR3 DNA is TGCGCCAGCAGCCAAGAAAGTTGGCGGGCCTCCCTCTCCTACGAGCAGTACTTC. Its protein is CASSQESWRASLSYEQYF.

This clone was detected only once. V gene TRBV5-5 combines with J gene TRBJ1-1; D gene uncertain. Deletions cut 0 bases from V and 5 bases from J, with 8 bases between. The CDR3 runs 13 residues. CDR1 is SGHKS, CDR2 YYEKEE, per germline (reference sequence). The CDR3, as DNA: TGTGCCAGCAGCTTGGTAGAGGCTACTGAAGCTTTCTTT. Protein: CASSLVEATEAFF.

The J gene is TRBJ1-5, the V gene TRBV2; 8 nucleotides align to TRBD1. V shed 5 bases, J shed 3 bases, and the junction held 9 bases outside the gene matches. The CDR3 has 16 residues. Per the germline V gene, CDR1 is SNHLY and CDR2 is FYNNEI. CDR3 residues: CASSNTGTGVNQPQHF. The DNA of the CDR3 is TGTGCCAGCAGTAATACCGGGACAGGAGTCAATCAGCCCCAGCATTTT.

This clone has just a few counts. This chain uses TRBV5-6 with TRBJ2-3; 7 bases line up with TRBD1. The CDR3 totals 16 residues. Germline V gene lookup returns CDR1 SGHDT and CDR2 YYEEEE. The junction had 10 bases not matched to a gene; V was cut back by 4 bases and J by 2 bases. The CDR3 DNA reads TGTGCCAGCAGCCAACTAGGGGGCCTTAACACAGATACGCAGTATTTT. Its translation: CASSQLGGLNTDTQYF. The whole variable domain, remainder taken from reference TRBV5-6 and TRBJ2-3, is DAGVTQSPTHLIKTRGQQVTLRCSPKSGHDTVSWYQQALGQGPQFIFQYYEEEERQRGNFPDRFSGHQFPNYSSELNVNALLLGDSALYLCASSQLGGLNTDTQYFGPGTRLTVL.

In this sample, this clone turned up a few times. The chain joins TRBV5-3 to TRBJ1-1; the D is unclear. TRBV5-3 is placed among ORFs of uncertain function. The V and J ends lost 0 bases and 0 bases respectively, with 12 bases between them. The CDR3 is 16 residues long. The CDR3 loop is CARSLVGSFLNTEAFF. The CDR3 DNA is TGTGCCAGAAGCTTGGTCGGTTCCTTCCTGAACACTGAAGCTTTCTTT.

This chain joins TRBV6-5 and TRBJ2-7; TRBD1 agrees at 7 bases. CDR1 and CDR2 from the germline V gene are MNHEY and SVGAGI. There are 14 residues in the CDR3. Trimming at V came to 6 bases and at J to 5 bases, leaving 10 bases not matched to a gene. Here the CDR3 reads CASSRQGRGDEQYF. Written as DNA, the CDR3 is TGTGCCAGCAGCCGACAGGGACGGGGCGACGAGCAGTACTTC.

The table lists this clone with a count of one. CDR3 amino acids: CASSDRLTTGELFF. DNA for the CDR3: TGTGCCAGCAGTGACAGACTCACCACCGGGGAGCTGTTTTTT. This chain uses TRBV6-4 with TRBJ2-2; D uncertain. This CDR3 region has 14 residues. Germline V gene lookup returns CDR1 MRHNA and CDR2 SNTAGT. The germline V and J ends were trimmed by 2 bases and 4 bases, with 8 bases remaining between them.

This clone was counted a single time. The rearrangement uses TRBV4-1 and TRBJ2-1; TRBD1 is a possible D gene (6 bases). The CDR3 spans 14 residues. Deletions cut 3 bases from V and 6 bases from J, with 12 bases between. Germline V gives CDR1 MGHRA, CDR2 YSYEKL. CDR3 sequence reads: CASSQPGDSNEQFF. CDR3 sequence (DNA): TGCGCCAGCAGCCAGCCAGGGGATAGCAATGAGCAGTTCTTC.

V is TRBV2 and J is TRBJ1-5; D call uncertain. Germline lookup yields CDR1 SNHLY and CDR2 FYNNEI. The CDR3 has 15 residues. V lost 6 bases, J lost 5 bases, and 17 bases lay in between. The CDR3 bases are TGTGCCAGCAGAGCCCTATGGGGAGAAGATCAGCCCCAGCATTTT. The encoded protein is CASRALWGEDQPQHF.

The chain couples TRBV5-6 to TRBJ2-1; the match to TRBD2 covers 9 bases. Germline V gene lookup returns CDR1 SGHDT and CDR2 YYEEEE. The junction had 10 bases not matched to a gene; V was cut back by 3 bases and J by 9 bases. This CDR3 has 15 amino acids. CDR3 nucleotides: TGTGCCAGCAGCTGGGCCGGGACTAGCTCGGGTGAGCAGTTCTTC. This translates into CASSWAGTSSGEQFF.

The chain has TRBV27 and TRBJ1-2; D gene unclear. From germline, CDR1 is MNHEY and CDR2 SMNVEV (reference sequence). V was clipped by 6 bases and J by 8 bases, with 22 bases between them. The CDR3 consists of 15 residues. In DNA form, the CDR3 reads TGTGCCAGCAGCCCCCTTGGTGGAGCTGGTGGCGGCTACACCTTC. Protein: CASSPLGGAGGGYTF.

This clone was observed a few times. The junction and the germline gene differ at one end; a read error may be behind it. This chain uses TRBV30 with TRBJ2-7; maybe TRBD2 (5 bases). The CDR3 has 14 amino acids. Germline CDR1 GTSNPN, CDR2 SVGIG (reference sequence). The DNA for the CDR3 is TGTGCCTGGAGTGTAAAACGGGCAGGCGGGCCCCCCCGCTTC. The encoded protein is CAWSVKRAGGPPRF.

DNA of the CDR3: TGTGCCAGCAGCGGGGCCCCGGGACAGGGGACCTACGAGCAGTACTTC. It encodes CASSGAPGQGTYEQYF. The chain has TRBV5-6 and TRBJ2-7; 10 bases are a match to TRBD1. This CDR3 has 16 residues. The trim removed 4 bases at V and 2 bases at J, leaving 9 bases unmatched. Germline V gives CDR1 SGHDT, CDR2 YYEEEE.